This TCR beta chain stems from a study of T cell responses to AZD1222 COVID-19 vaccine. Whole-study findings and limits: Among vaccine-associated CD4 TCRs, coverage spanned spike, with dominance at 160-218 and 743-854. Nearly half of spike-specific TCRs reportedly target variant regions that are unmutated in the B.1.351 and B.1.1.7 variants. The sample set comprised mostly white British donors with more females, and clonal diversity was possibly underestimated. Seropositive AZD1222 recipients at baseline numbered only five or six.

Note on this clone: What it binds is not known.

The V and J ends lost 6 bases and 8 bases respectively, with 16 bases between them. This CDR3 contains 13 residues. This table comes from immunoSEQ multiplex PCR, and its TCRdb copy is limited to in-frame clones, with some not included. Of around 60,000 clones in the sample, around nine tenths were seen once. The source was peripheral blood, collected on day 0 of AZD1222 vaccination. The TCR originated in an adult in good health. The chain couples TRBV12-3 or TRBV12-4 to TRBJ1-1, with unresolved D. The DNA of the CDR3 is TGTGCCAGCAGGGTTATGCCGGGAGCGGAAGCTTTCTTT. Protein: CASRVMPGAEAFF.